These T cell receptor beta chains were read from a single sample in a study of blood T cell repertoires in COVID-19. This table comes from immunoSEQ multiplex PCR, and its TCRdb copy is limited to in-frame clones, with some not included. The table shows tens of thousands of clones, with 82% occurring only once. Sequencing was carried out using peripheral blood. These receptors were taken from a woman in her sixties or seventies with acute or convalescent COVID-19. CDR3s include the opening cysteine and the closing phenylalanine or tryptophan. The order of the fields is J gene, clone size, V gene, D gene, CDR3 DNA, CDR3 protein. D genes are given only for firm matches. Size values are once, few and many counts, or a class for expanded clones, and some rows have none.

J: TRBJ1-2; size: .; V: TRBV15; D: TRBD1; DNA: TGTGCCACCAGCAGAGACAGACAGGGGGGCTATGGCTACACCTTC; CDR3: CATSRDRQGGYGYTF
J: TRBJ2-1; size: once; V: TRBV4-1; D: TRBD2; DNA: TGCGCCAGCAGCCAAGATTTAGCGGGAGTAGGTGAGCAGTTCTTC; CDR3: CASSQDLAGVGEQFF
J: TRBJ2-7; size: .; V: TRBV9; D: TRBD2; DNA: TGTGCCAGCAGCGTAGCCTCGACTAGCGGGAGAGGGGAGCAGTACTTC; CDR3: CASSVASTSGRGEQYF
J: TRBJ1-2; size: .; V: TRBV6-6; D: .; DNA: TGTGCCAGCAGTCGATCAGGGAGAGCTAACTATGGCTACACCTTC; CDR3: CASSRSGRANYGYTF
J: TRBJ2-1; size: once; V: TRBV4-1; D: TRBD2; DNA: TGCGCCAGCAGCCAGGAAAAACTAGCGGGAGGGACCTTCAATGAGCAGTTCTTC; CDR3: CASSQEKLAGGTFNEQFF
J: TRBJ2-3; size: .; V: TRBV5-1; D: .; DNA: TGCGCCAGCAGGGCCGACAACGGCGCAGATACGCAGTATTTT; CDR3: CASRADNGADTQYF
J: TRBJ1-6; size: .; V: TRBV6-5; D: .; DNA: TGTGCCAGCAGGGGACAATCGCTTAATTCACCCCTCCACTTT; CDR3: CASRGQSLNSPLHF
J: TRBJ2-7; size: .; V: TRBV5-5; D: TRBD2; DNA: TGTGCCAGCAGCTACACCCAATCGGGACTAGTAGACTACGAGCAGTACTTC; CDR3: CASSYTQSGLVDYEQYF
J: TRBJ1-6; size: few; V: TRBV30; D: TRBD1; DNA: TGTGCCTGGAGTACCACAGGGACAGGGAGACTTAATTCACCCCTCCACTTT; CDR3: CAWSTTGTGRLNSPLHF
J: TRBJ1-1; size: few; V: TRBV5-1; D: TRBD1; DNA: TGCGCCAGCAGCTTGCCCGGGACAGTGAACACTGAAGCTTTCTTT; CDR3: CASSLPGTVNTEAFF
J: TRBJ2-3; size: .; V: TRBV15; D: .; DNA: TGTGCCACCAGCAGCCATCAGGGATATACGCAGTATTTT; CDR3: CATSSHQGYTQYF
J: TRBJ1-1; size: .; V: TRBV7-9; D: TRBD1; DNA: TGTGCCAGCAGCCCCAATAGGGACAGCCTCAATGAAGCTTTCTTT; CDR3: CASSPNRDSLNEAFF
J: TRBJ2-2; size: .; V: TRBV7-8; D: TRBD2; DNA: TGTGCCAGCAGCCGCGGGACTAGCGGGGGGGCTGCGGGGACCGGGGAGCTGTTTTTT; CDR3: CASSRGTSGGAAGTGELFF
J: TRBJ1-1; size: .; V: TRBV6-2/TRBV6-3; D: .; DNA: TGTGCCAGCAGTTACCCGACAGGTCCGAACACTGAAGCTTTCTTT; CDR3: CASSYPTGPNTEAFF
J: TRBJ2-3; size: .; V: TRBV7-2; D: .; DNA: TGTGCCAGCAGCTTAGCGACTATGGATACGCAGTATTTT; CDR3: CASSLATMDTQYF
J: TRBJ2-3; size: .; V: TRBV6-9; D: .; DNA: TGTGCCGAGTCCCCAGGACAGAGCACAGATACGCAGTATTTT; CDR3: CAESPGQSTDTQYF
J: TRBJ2-5; size: .; V: TRBV7-9; D: TRBD2; DNA: TGTGCCAGCAAGGCTAGCGGGTACCAAGAGACCCAGTACTTC; CDR3: CASKASGYQETQYF
J: TRBJ1-1; size: few; V: TRBV20-1; D: .; DNA: TGCAGTGCCCGGGGTAGTACTGAAGCTTTCTTT; CDR3: CSARGSTEAFF
J: TRBJ1-3; size: .; V: TRBV3-1/TRBV3-2; D: TRBD1; DNA: TGTGCCAGCAGCCCAGCATCAGGGGGTGGAAACACCATATATTTT; CDR3: CASSPASGGGNTIYF
J: TRBJ2-2; size: once; V: TRBV5-1; D: TRBD1; DNA: TGCGCCAGCGGGACAGGGGGGACCGGGGAGCTGTTTTTT; CDR3: CASGTGGTGELFF
J: TRBJ1-1; size: .; V: TRBV5-1; D: TRBD1; DNA: TGCGCCAGCAGCCCCGGGACAGGTAAGAACACTGAAGCTTTCTTT; CDR3: CASSPGTGKNTEAFF
J: TRBJ2-5; size: .; V: TRBV7-9; D: TRBD2; DNA: TGTGCCAGCAGCTCGGGACTAGCGGCCCAAGAGACCCAGTACTTC; CDR3: CASSSGLAAQETQYF
J: TRBJ1-2; size: .; V: TRBV9; D: .; DNA: TGTGCCAGCAGCGTAGCTCTCGGGGGAGGGGTAAACTATGGCTACACCTTC; CDR3: CASSVALGGGVNYGYTF
J: TRBJ1-2; size: .; V: TRBV27; D: .; DNA: TGTGCCAGCAGTCCAACATACGACTATGGCTACACCTTC; CDR3: CASSPTYDYGYTF
J: TRBJ2-1; size: .; V: TRBV6-4; D: TRBD2; DNA: TGTGCCAGCAGTGGACTAGCGGGGCCTTGGAATGAGCAGTTCTTC; CDR3: CASSGLAGPWNEQFF
J: TRBJ2-1; size: .; V: TRBV24-1; D: TRBD1; DNA: TGTGCCACCAGTGCCTTCATCGGGACAGGGGGCAATGAGCAGTTCTTC; CDR3: CATSAFIGTGGNEQFF
J: TRBJ1-5; size: .; V: TRBV28; D: .; DNA: TGTGCCAGCAGTTTATCGACAGGCTACAATCAGCCCCAGCATTTT; CDR3: CASSLSTGYNQPQHF
J: TRBJ1-4; size: .; V: TRBV18; D: TRBD1; DNA: TGTGCCAGCTCACCACGGCTAGCTGGACAGGGGAATAATGAAAAACTGTTTTTT; CDR3: CASSPRLAGQGNNEKLFF
J: TRBJ1-1; size: once; V: TRBV7-3; D: .; DNA: TGTGCCAGCAGCTTAATGGAGGGGAGGATGAACACTGAAGCTTTCTTT; CDR3: CASSLMEGRMNTEAFF
J: TRBJ1-1; size: .; V: TRBV5-1; D: .; DNA: TGCGCCAGCAGGAAGGGGGTTCAGGACACTGAAGCTTTCTTT; CDR3: CASRKGVQDTEAFF
J: TRBJ2-2; size: .; V: TRBV18; D: .; DNA: TGTGCCAGCTCACCACTTGGCCTACAGGGAAGGAACACCGGGGAGCTGTTTTTT; CDR3: CASSPLGLQGRNTGELFF
J: TRBJ2-7; size: .; V: TRBV7-9; D: TRBD1; DNA: TGTGCCAGCAGCTTAGTCGGGACAGGGGGCCGGGAGCAGTACTTC; CDR3: CASSLVGTGGREQYF
J: TRBJ1-3; size: .; V: TRBV5-4; D: .; DNA: TGTGCCAGCAGCTCCGCCGGGGGAGACTCTGGAAACACCATATATTTT; CDR3: CASSSAGGDSGNTIYF
J: TRBJ2-1; size: .; V: TRBV4-2; D: .; DNA: TGTGCCAGCAGCCAAGACTCCGGCAGGAGGCTAAATGAGCAGTTCTTC; CDR3: CASSQDSGRRLNEQFF